Below are 17 T cell receptor beta chains sequenced from a single sample in a study of siplizumab effects on memory and regulatory T cells. Data came from immunoSEQ multiplex PCR; TCRdb stores just in-frame clones and leaves some out. The sample yields some 100,000 clones, roughly 96% seen once. Specimen: naive CD4+ T cells sorted from blood. Source of these receptors: a human donor in good health.

The chain is built from TRBV18 and TRBJ2-2; 7 nucleotides align to TRBD1. The CDR3 is 18 residues long. The germline V gene encodes CDR1 KGHSH and CDR2 LQKENI. J gave up 0 bases and V 1 base, and 8 bases lay outside the gene matches. The CDR3 here is CASSPQAGGPSNTGELFF. CDR3 DNA: TGTGCCAGCTCACCACAGGCAGGGGGTCCTTCGAACACCGGGGAGCTGTTTTTT.

The gene calls are TRBV7-2 and TRBJ1-1, with D perhaps TRBD1 (6 bases). With 5 bases removed from V and 0 bases from J, the gap between germline ends came to 16 bases. This CDR3 is built from 16 residues. CDR1 SGHTA and CDR2 FQGNSA come from the germline V gene. CDR3 bases: TGTGCCAGCAGCCCCACTCAGGGGTTCATGAACACTGAAGCTTTCTTT. Its protein product is CASSPTQGFMNTEAFF.

To note about this clone: This CDR3 is also generated by other DNA sequences in the sample. The chain combines TRBV5-1 with TRBJ1-2; a possible D gene is TRBD1 (6 bases). The CDR3 totals 13 residues. Germline loops: CDR1 SGHRS, CDR2 YFSETQ. Trimming took 0 bases from V and 6 from J, leaving 9 bases between them. This CDR3 is CASSLVSGDGYTF. CDR3 coding DNA: TGCGCCAGCAGCTTGGTGTCAGGGGATGGCTACACCTTC. The whole variable domain, filled in from reference TRBV5-1 and TRBJ1-2, reads KAGVTQTPRYLIKTRGQQVTLSCSPISGHRSVSWYQQTPGQGLQFLFEYFSETQRNKGNFPGRFSGRQFSNSRSEMNVSTLELGDSALYLCASSLVSGDGYTFGSGTRLTVV.

The chain recombines TRBV27 with TRBJ2-3, with 14 bases identical to TRBD2. In germline, CDR1 is MNHEY, CDR2 SMNVEV (reference sequence). J lost 5 bases, V lost 6 bases, and 4 bases had no gene match. The CDR3 consists of 15 residues. The CDR3 region has the DNA TGTGCCAGCAGGGGGACTAGCGGGGGAATAGATACGCAGTATTTT. Translation: CASRGTSGGIDTQYF.

The rearrangement links TRBV27 to TRBJ1-4; 9 bases agree with TRBD1. V was pared by 3 bases and J by 8 bases, with 4 bases of the junction left unmatched. CDR3 size: 14 residues. Germline CDR1 MNHEY, CDR2 SMNVEV (reference sequence). CDR3 in amino acids: CASSFGQGREKLFF. DNA of the CDR3: TGTGCCAGCAGTTTCGGACAGGGGAGGGAAAAACTGTTTTTT.

The count of this clone is one. The chain recombines TRBV28 with TRBJ2-3; no firm D call. The CDR3 spans 15 residues. The V gene lost 3 bases and the J gene lost 3 bases, with 13 bases spanning the gap. Germline CDR1 reads MDHEN; CDR2 reads SYDVKM. This CDR3 is CASSFQQIVTDTQYF. The CDR3 DNA follows: TGTGCCAGCAGTTTTCAACAGATTGTAACAGATACGCAGTATTTT.

This chain joins TRBV19 and TRBJ2-5; 10 bases are a match to TRBD2. The CDR3 extends over 14 amino acids. Trimming at V came to 8 bases and at J to 2 bases, leaving 5 bases not matched to a gene. Looked up from germline, CDR1 is LNHDA and CDR2 is SQIVND (reference sequence). The CDR3, as DNA: TGTGCCAGTTGCGCTAGCGGGGGTCAAGAGACCCAGTACTTC. Translated: CASCASGGQETQYF.

The chain links TRBV6-5 to TRBJ1-3; D is undetermined. Trimming stripped 0 bases from V and 4 bases from J, with 10 bases between. The CDR3 has 15 amino acids. Germline V CDR1 and CDR2: MNHEY, SVGAGI. CDR3 nucleotides: TGTGCCAGCAGTTACTCCGGAGGGTCCGGAAACACCATATATTTT. Translation gives CASSYSGGSGNTIYF.

The chain employs TRBV6-6 and TRBJ1-1; possibly TRBD1 for D (5 bases). Trimming pared 5 bases from V and 11 bases from J, leaving 18 bases between. Germline loops: CDR1 MNHNY, CDR2 SVGAGI (reference sequence). CDR3 size: 13 residues. CDR3 bases: TGTGCCAGCAGTACCAAAACAGTACGGGGGGCTTTCTTT. It translates to CASSTKTVRGAFF.

The CDR3 bases are TGTGCCAGCAGCGTAGTGACAGGGGGAAGTGGGGCCAACGTCCTGACTTTC. Translated, it gives CASSVVTGGSGANVLTF. The chain is built from TRBV9 and TRBJ2-6, with 9 bases identical to TRBD1. Germline CDR1 reads SGDLS; CDR2 reads YYNGEE. J lost 3 bases, V lost 0 bases, and 4 bases had no gene match. The CDR3 has 17 amino acids.

V is TRBV2 and J is TRBJ2-3; TRBD2 aligns across 8 bases. The CDR3 contains 15 residues. After removal of 7 bases from V and 4 bases from J, the junction contained 10 bases not matched to a gene. The germline gives CDR1 SNHLY, CDR2 FYNNEI. CDR3 sequence (DNA): TGTGCCAGCAAACCAGCGGGGGCCCAATCAGATACGCAGTATTTT. This gives the protein CASKPAGAQSDTQYF.

J is TRBJ1-1 and V is TRBV5-1, with 11 positions matching TRBD1. Germline lookup yields CDR1 SGHRS and CDR2 YFSETQ. The CDR3 has 16 residues. J was trimmed by 1 base and V by 4 bases; bases with no gene match: 6. CDR3 sequence: CASSRPDRGRNTEAFF. Here the CDR3 DNA reads TGCGCCAGCAGCCGTCCGGACAGGGGGCGGAACACTGAAGCTTTCTTT.

The chain is built from TRBV7-3 and TRBJ2-1; a possible D gene is TRBD1 (7 bases). The germline V and J ends were trimmed by 2 bases and 4 bases, with 15 bases remaining between them. The CDR3 has 16 residues. Per the germline V gene, CDR1 is SGHTA and CDR2 is FQGTGA. The CDR3 coding sequence is TGTGCCAGCAGCTTATCTCAGGGGGGCCCTTACAATGAGCAGTTCTTC. Residues: CASSLSQGGPYNEQFF.

The rearrangement uses TRBV27 and TRBJ1-2, with D perhaps TRBD1 (6 bases). The CDR3 has 13 amino acids. Looked up from germline, CDR1 is MNHEY and CDR2 is SMNVEV (reference sequence). Trimming stripped 5 bases from V and 8 bases from J, with 15 bases between. CDR3 amino acids: CASSRAGGSGYTF. The CDR3 DNA sequence: TGTGCCAGCAGTAGGGCGGGGGGCTCGGGCTACACCTTC.

The gene calls are TRBV6-1 and TRBJ1-2, with D possibly matching TRBD1 (5 bases). Germline CDR1 is MNHNS and CDR2 is SASEGT. V lost 3 bases, J lost 8 bases, and 7 bases lay in between. The CDR3 runs to 11 residues. Here the CDR3 DNA reads TGTGCCAGCAGTGACACAGGCGGCTACACCTTC. This encodes CASSDTGGYTF.

CDR3 region: CASSQSHRGSFGYTF. CDR3 nucleotide sequence: TGCGCCAGCAGTCAATCGCACAGGGGTTCGTTTGGCTACACCTTC. The chain has TRBV23-1 and TRBJ1-2, with 7 bases that match TRBD1. TRBV23-1 is reported as an ORF; its role is uncertain. This CDR3 comprises 15 residues. Germline trimming cut 0 bases from V and 7 bases from J; bases unmatched to any gene: 8.

This chain joins TRBV20-1 and TRBJ2-1; a weak D match, TRBD1 (6 bases). In germline, CDR1 is DFQATT, CDR2 SNEGSKA (reference sequence). V was shortened by 5 bases and J by 5 bases, with 7 bases between the two germline ends. The CDR3 spans 11 residues. CDR3: CSAGQHNEQFF. Here the CDR3 DNA reads TGCAGTGCTGGACAGCACAATGAGCAGTTCTTC.